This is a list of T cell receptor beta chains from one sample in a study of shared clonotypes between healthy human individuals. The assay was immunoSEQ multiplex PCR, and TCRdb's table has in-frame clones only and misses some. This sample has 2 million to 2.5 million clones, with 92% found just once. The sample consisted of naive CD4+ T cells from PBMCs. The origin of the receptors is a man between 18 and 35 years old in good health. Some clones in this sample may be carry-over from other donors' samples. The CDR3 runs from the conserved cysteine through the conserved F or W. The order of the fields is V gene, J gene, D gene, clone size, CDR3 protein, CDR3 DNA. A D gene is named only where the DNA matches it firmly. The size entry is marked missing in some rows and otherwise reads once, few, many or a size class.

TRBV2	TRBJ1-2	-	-	CAWGSGYGYTF	TGTGCCTGGGGGTCCGGCTATGGCTACACCTTC
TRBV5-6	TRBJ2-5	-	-	CASSPGAVTETQYF	TGTGCCAGCAGCCCAGGGGCCGTCACCGAGACCCAGTACTTC
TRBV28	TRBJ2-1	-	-	CASSLINQGDNEQFF	TGTGCCAGCAGTTTAATCAATCAGGGCGACAATGAGCAGTTCTTC
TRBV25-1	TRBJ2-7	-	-	CASSEYFKQYF	TGTGCCAGCAGTGAATATTTCAAGCAGTACTTC
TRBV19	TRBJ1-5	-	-	CASSPWTEFNQPQHF	TGTGCCAGCAGCCCTTGGACTGAATTTAATCAGCCCCAGCATTTT
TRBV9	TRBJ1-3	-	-	CASTGGISSGNTIYF	TGTGCCAGCACCGGGGGTATTTCCTCTGGAAACACCATATATTTT
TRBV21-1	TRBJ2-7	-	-	CASALGTGTSEQYF	TGTGCCAGCGCGCTAGGGACAGGTACGTCCGAGCAGTACTTC
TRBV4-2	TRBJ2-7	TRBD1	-	CASSQWDRGNYEQYF	TGTGCCAGCAGCCAATGGGACAGGGGAAACTACGAGCAGTACTTC
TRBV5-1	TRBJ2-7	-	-	CASSLSGYEQYF	TGCGCCAGCAGTCTAAGCGGGTACGAGCAGTACTTC
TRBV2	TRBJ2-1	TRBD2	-	CASSILSLGVAGRDEQFF	TGTGCCAGCAGCATACTCTCCCTTGGGGTAGCGGGACGGGATGAGCAGTTCTTC
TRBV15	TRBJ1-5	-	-	CATSRGQSLYSNQPQHF	TGTGCCACCAGCAGAGGACAGTCGCTTTATAGCAATCAGCCCCAGCATTTT
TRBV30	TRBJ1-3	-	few	CAWSGDRSGNTIYF	TGTGCCTGGAGTGGAGACAGATCTGGAAACACCATATATTTT
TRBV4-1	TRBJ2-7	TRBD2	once	CASSQDPGGRGEQYF	TGCGCCAGCAGCCAAGATCCCGGCGGGAGGGGAGAGCAGTACTTC
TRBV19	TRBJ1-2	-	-	CASSMGAGTYYGYTF	TGTGCCAGTAGTATGGGAGCAGGAACCTACTATGGCTACACCTTC
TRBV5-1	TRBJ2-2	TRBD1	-	CASSTGTGGTGELFF	TGCGCCAGCAGCACTGGGACAGGGGGCACCGGGGAGCTGTTTTTT
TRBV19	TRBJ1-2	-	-	CASSVSPRQRNHGYTF	TGTGCCAGTAGCGTATCCCCCCGACAGCGTAACCATGGCTACACCTTC
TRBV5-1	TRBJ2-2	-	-	CASSPGGGFENTGELFF	TGCGCCAGCAGCCCGGGCGGCGGGTTCGAGAACACCGGGGAGCTGTTTTTT
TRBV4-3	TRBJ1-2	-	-	CASSQEFTGPVRYGYTF	TGCGCCAGCAGCCAAGAGTTTACAGGTCCAGTCCGGTATGGCTACACCTTC
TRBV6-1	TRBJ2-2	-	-	CASSALYWTGELFF	TGTGCCAGCAGTGCCCTTTACTGGACCGGGGAGCTGTTTTTT
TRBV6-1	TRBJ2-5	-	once	CASSVRPRRKETQYF	TGTGCCAGCAGTGTACGACCCCGGCGGAAAGAGACCCAGTACTTC
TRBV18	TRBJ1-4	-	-	CASSPGRREKLFF	TGTGCCAGCTCACCAGGGAGGCGGGAAAAACTGTTTTTT
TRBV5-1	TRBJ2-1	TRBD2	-	CASSTGLADNNEQFF	TGCGCCAGCAGCACGGGACTAGCGGATAACAATGAGCAGTTCTTC